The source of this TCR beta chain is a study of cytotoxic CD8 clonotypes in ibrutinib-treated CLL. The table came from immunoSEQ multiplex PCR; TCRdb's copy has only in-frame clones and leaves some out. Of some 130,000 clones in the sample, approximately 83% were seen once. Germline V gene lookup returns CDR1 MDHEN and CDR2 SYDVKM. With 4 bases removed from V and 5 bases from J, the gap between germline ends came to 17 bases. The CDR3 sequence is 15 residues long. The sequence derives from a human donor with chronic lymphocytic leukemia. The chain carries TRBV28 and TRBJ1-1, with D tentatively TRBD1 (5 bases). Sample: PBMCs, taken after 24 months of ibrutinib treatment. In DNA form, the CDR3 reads TGTGCCAGCAGTTCCTCTATAATTTGGGGGACTGAAGCTTTCTTT. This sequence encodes CASSSSIIWGTEAFF.